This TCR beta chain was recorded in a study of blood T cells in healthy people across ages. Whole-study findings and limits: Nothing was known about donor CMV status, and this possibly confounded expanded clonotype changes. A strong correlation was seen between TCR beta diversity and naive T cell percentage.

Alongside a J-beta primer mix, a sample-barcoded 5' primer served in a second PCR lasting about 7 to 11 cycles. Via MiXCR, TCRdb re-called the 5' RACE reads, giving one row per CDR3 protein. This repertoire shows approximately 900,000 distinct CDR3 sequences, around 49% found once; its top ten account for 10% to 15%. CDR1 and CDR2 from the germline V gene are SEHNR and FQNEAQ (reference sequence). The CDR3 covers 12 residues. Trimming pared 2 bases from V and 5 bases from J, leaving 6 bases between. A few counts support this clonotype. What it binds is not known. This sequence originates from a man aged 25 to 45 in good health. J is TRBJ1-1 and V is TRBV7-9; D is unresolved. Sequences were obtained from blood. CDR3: CASSLKGTEAFF. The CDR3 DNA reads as TGTGCCAGCAGCTTAAAGGGAACTGAAGCTTTCTTT. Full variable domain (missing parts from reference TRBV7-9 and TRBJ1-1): DTGVSQNPRHKITKRGQNVTFRCDPISEHNRLYWYRQTLGQGPEFLTYFQNEAQLEKSRLLSDRFSAERPKGSFSTLEIQRTEQGDSAMYLCASSLKGTEAFFGQGTRLTVV.